Listed here are 3 T cell receptor beta chains from one sample, sequenced in a study of blood T cell repertoires in COVID-19. TCRdb's copy holds only in-frame clones and misses some; the assay was immunoSEQ multiplex PCR. This sample carries 200,000 to 250,000 clones, almost 85% of them seen once, and the ten largest clones take 14% to 15%. The sample was PBMCs or T cells enriched from blood (not recorded which). The source of these receptors is a man aged 40-55 years who had recovered from COVID-19.

The chain employs TRBV24-1 and TRBJ2-3; 15 bases align to TRBD2. The CDR3 extends over 18 amino acids. V was pared by 4 bases and J by 4 bases, with 8 bases of the junction left unmatched. Germline V lookup: CDR1 KGHDR, CDR2 SFDVKD. Here the CDR3 reads CATSDRGTSGGKPDTQYF. Here the CDR3 DNA reads TGTGCCACCAGTGACAGAGGGACTAGCGGGGGGAAGCCAGATACGCAGTATTTT.

This chain connects TRBV6-5 to TRBJ1-6, with 8 nucleotides matching TRBD1. V shed 10 bases, J shed 9 bases, and the junction held 5 bases outside the gene matches. The V gene's germline CDR1 is MNHEY and CDR2 SVGAGI. This CDR3 comprises 12 residues. In DNA, the CDR3 is TGTGCCACCGGACAGGGAGGTTCACCCCTCCACTTT. This gives the protein CATGQGGSPLHF.

The chain recombines TRBV7-6 with TRBJ1-4; maybe TRBD1 (5 bases). The V and J ends lost 4 bases and 4 bases respectively, with 13 bases between them. Per germline, CDR1 SGHVS and CDR2 FNYEAQ. This CDR3 spans 15 amino acids. The chain's CDR3 is CASSSRQSLNEKLFF. The CDR3 bases are TGTGCCAGCAGCTCTCGACAGTCTCTTAATGAAAAACTGTTTTTT.